These 15 T cell receptor beta chains came from one sample sequenced in a study of high-grade serous ovarian cancer treatment subgroups. Sequencing was performed with immunoSEQ multiplex PCR; in TCRdb, only in-frame clones are kept and a portion is missing. Altogether some 7,700 clones are present, over 70% being singletons, with the ten largest covering roughly 11%. Tumor samples were taken before definitive surgery or chemotherapy. Sequencing was carried out using tumor tissue. Every receptor here comes from a human donor with high-grade serous ovarian cancer.

This clone has a handful of counts. The gene calls are TRBV29-1 and TRBJ1-1; TRBD1 might be the D (6 bases). The CDR3 length is 13 residues. Trimming stripped 5 bases from V and 5 bases from J, with 15 bases between. Per germline, CDR1 SQVTM and CDR2 ANQGSEA. The CDR3 protein is CSVLGRGTTEAFF. In DNA form, the CDR3 reads TGCAGCGTTTTGGGCAGGGGAACGACTGAAGCTTTCTTT.

V gene TRBV5-1 combines with J gene TRBJ2-3, with 10 nucleotides matching TRBD1. V lost 4 bases, J lost 2 bases, and 4 bases stayed unmatched. The CDR3 is 15 amino acids. From germline, CDR1 is SGHRS and CDR2 YFSETQ. The CDR3 bases are TGCGCCAGCAGCGAGGGACAGGGGAACACAGATACGCAGTATTTT. Amino acids: CASSEGQGNTDTQYF.

V gene TRBV5-6 combines with J gene TRBJ2-1; D might be TRBD2 (6 bases). This CDR3 region has 17 residues. The germline V gene has CDR1 SGHDT and CDR2 YYEEEE. The V end was cut by 4 bases, the J end by 4 bases, with 21 bases between. For the CDR3, the DNA is TGTGCCAGCAGCCTCCTACGGGCCCGAGCGGGTTACAATGAGCAGTTCTTC. Translation gives CASSLLRARAGYNEQFF.

J is TRBJ1-5 and V is TRBV2, with TRBD1 as a possible D gene (5 bases). CDR1 and CDR2 from the germline V gene are SNHLY and FYNNEI. The CDR3 length is 13 residues. V gave up 7 bases and J gave up 5 bases, with 12 bases separating them. CDR3 region: CASKKDSYQPQHF. CDR3 DNA sequence: TGTGCCAGCAAGAAAGACAGCTATCAGCCCCAGCATTTT.

The V and J genes are TRBV28 and TRBJ2-2; D remains unclear. Per germline, CDR1 MDHEN and CDR2 SYDVKM. The CDR3 loop spans 12 amino acids. V lost 5 bases to trimming and J lost 6 bases, with 7 bases between them. The CDR3 region is CASSIIPGELFF. DNA for the CDR3: TGTGCCAGCAGTATTATCCCCGGGGAGCTGTTTTTT.

This clone is labeled as hyperexpanded. The chain links TRBV7-8 to TRBJ2-7; 8 bases agree with TRBD2. CDR1 is SGHVS, CDR2 FQNEAQ, per germline. V was clipped by 4 bases and J by 3 bases; unmatched bases: 5. This CDR3 contains 14 residues. CDR3 in amino acids: CASSSPRGGYEQYF. The CDR3 bases are TGTGCCAGCAGCTCGCCACGGGGGGGCTACGAGCAGTACTTC.

The chain uses TRBV5-7 and TRBJ2-5; 9 nucleotides align to TRBD2. TRBV5-7 is sorted into the ORF group, with uncertain function. Unmatched junction bases numbered 11, after V lost 6 bases and J lost 2 bases. This CDR3 has 16 residues. The CDR3 protein is CASIQFSGGAQETQYF. CDR3 DNA: TGTGCCAGCATCCAGTTTAGCGGGGGAGCACAAGAGACCCAGTACTTC.

V and J are TRBV27 and TRBJ2-1, with D unclear. CDR1 is MNHEY and CDR2 is SMNVEV in the germline V gene (reference sequence). Trimming pared 4 bases from V and 6 bases from J, leaving 16 bases between. The CDR3 length is 15 residues. The CDR3 region is CASSSVSRPINEQFF. In nucleotides, the CDR3 is TGTGCCAGCAGTTCAGTGTCTAGACCCATCAATGAGCAGTTCTTC.

Written as DNA, the CDR3 is TGTGCCAGTAGTATCCGTGCAGGGGTGAACACCGGGGAGCTGTTTTTT. Its protein product is CASSIRAGVNTGELFF. The genes are TRBV19 and TRBJ2-2; the D gene is possibly TRBD1 (6 bases). CDR1 LNHDA and CDR2 SQIVND come from the germline V gene (reference sequence). Trimming stripped 3 bases from V and 1 base from J, with 12 bases between. This CDR3 has 16 residues.

The V gene is TRBV2, the J gene TRBJ2-7; a weak D match, TRBD2 (5 bases). Looked up from germline, CDR1 is SNHLY and CDR2 is FYNNEI. The CDR3 totals 15 residues. Trimming shortened V by 6 bases and J by 0 bases, and 15 bases separated the two germline ends. The CDR3 nucleotides are TGTGCCAGCAGCCAACCGGGAAAAGCCTCCTACGAGCAGTACTTC. Translated, it gives CASSQPGKASYEQYF.

This chain joins TRBV5-6 and TRBJ2-3; D not certain. Germline CDR1 SGHDT, CDR2 YYEEEE. The CDR3 sequence is 13 residues long. The ends were cut back, 1 base at V and 2 bases at J, with 5 bases in the middle. The CDR3 reads CASSLPDTDTQYF. The CDR3 DNA sequence: TGTGCCAGCAGCTTGCCTGACACAGATACGCAGTATTTT.

The gene calls are TRBV5-1 and TRBJ1-2; 8 bases match TRBD1. V lost 6 bases to trimming and J lost 3 bases; unmatched junction nucleotides: 10. Germline lookup yields CDR1 SGHRS and CDR2 YFSETQ. The CDR3 runs 15 residues. The CDR3 DNA is TGCGCCAGCACTGAGACACAGGGGGGGTACTATGGCTACACCTTC. Its translation: CASTETQGGYYGYTF.

The genes are TRBV2 and TRBJ2-3; the D call may be TRBD1 or TRBD2 (5 bases each). Deletions cut 8 bases from V and 3 bases from J, with 12 bases between. CDR3 length: 13 residues. Germline V CDR1 and CDR2: SNHLY, FYNNEI. CDR3 amino acids: CASPPGGTDTQYF. The DNA for the CDR3 is TGTGCCAGCCCGCCTGGGGGTACAGATACGCAGTATTTT.

The CDR3 loop reads CASSPAGGYEQYF. DNA for the CDR3: TGTGCCAGCTCACCAGCGGGGGGGTACGAGCAGTACTTC. The V call is TRBV18, the J call TRBJ2-7; 9 bases are shared with TRBD2. Germline assignment: CDR1 KGHSH and CDR2 LQKENI. V shed 2 bases and J 4 bases; nucleotides not matched to a gene: 0. CDR3 length equals 13 residues.

The gene calls are TRBV7-9 and TRBJ2-2; D could derive from TRBD1 or TRBD2 (5 bases each). The V gene's germline CDR1 is SEHNR and CDR2 FQNEAQ (reference sequence). This CDR3 has 13 residues. Trimming took off 5 bases at V and 8 bases at J, with 12 bases between the two ends. The CDR3 protein is CASSPRGPGELFF. The CDR3, as DNA: TGTGCCAGCAGCCCCCGGGGACCTGGGGAGCTGTTTTTT.